This T cell receptor (beta chain) emerged from a study of CD8+CD57+ T cells in acquired aplastic anemia. As for the study in general: Each DNA sample taken from sorted CD4+ and CD8+ cells came to 2.5 to 4 ug on average.

The template for TCR beta VDJ and CDR3 sequence profiling was genomic DNA. TCRdb re-analysed the reads in MiXCR, keeping a single row per CDR3 protein. This sample carries roughly 250,000 distinct CDR3 sequences, around 82% of them seen once, and the ten largest clones take around 40%. This CDR3 has 16 residues. The trim removed 2 bases at V and 14 bases at J, leaving 17 bases unmatched. From germline, CDR1 is SGHVS and CDR2 FQNEAQ. All sequencing subjects had displayed CD8+CD57+ cell expansion on flow cytometry. The origin of this receptor is a human donor with aplastic anemia. Sequencing was performed on sorted CD4+, CD8+, or CD8+CD57+ T cells (not recorded which) from PBMCs. This chain links TRBV7-8 with TRBJ2-2, with 7 bases matching TRBD2. The CDR3 sequence is CASSLPGGPDTQDLFF. In nucleotides, the CDR3 is TGTGCCAGCAGCTTACCGGGAGGTCCCGATACGCAGGATCTGTTTTTT.